Sequencing of this TCR beta chain was carried out in a study of T cell responses to AZD1222 COVID-19 vaccine. Study findings and constraints: Donors in the cohort were predominantly white British and more often female, and clonal diversity was possibly underestimated. Among those given AZD1222, only 5 to 7 were seropositive at baseline.

Looked up from germline, CDR1 is SGHRS and CDR2 is YFSETQ. The CDR3 extends over 12 amino acids. Trimming removed 0 bases at V and 7 bases at J, with 2 bases between. Only a few counts were recorded for this clone. The antigen remains undetermined. Recipients boosted at about 4 weeks or about 12 weeks are pooled. The protocol was immunoSEQ multiplex PCR, while the TCRdb copy is restricted to in-frame clones and leaves out a portion. Of about 140,000 clones listed, 91% are singletons. The gene calls are TRBV5-1 and TRBJ2-6; D is unclear. The sequence came from an adult who received the AZD1222 COVID-19 vaccine. Sample: peripheral blood, taken 28 days after the second AZD1222 dose. The CDR3 region is CASSLDANVLTF. CDR3 bases: TGCGCCAGCAGCTTGGACGCCAACGTCCTGACTTTC.